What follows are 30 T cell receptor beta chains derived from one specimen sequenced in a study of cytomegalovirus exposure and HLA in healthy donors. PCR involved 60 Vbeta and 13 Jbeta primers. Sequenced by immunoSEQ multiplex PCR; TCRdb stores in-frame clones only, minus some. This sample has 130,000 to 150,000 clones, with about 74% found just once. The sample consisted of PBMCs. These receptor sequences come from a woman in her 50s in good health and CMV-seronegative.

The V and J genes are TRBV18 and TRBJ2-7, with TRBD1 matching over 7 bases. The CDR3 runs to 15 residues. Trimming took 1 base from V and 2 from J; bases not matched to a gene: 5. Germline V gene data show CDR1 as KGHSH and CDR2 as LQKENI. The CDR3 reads CASSPRSDRPYEQYF. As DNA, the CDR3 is TGTGCCAGCTCACCACGCTCGGACAGGCCCTACGAGCAGTACTTC.

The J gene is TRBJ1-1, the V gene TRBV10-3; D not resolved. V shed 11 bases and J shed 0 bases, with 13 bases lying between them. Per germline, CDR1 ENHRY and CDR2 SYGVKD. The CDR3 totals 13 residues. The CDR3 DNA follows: TGTGCCTCCACCTGGGCCTTGAACACTGAAGCTTTCTTT. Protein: CASTWALNTEAFF.

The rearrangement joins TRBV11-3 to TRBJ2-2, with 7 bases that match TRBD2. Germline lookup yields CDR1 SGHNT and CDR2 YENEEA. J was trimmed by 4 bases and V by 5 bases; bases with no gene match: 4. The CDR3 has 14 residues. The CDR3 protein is CASSRDYRTGELFF. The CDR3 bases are TGTGCCAGCAGCAGGGACTACCGCACCGGGGAGCTGTTTTTT. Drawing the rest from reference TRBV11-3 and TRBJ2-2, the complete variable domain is EAGVVQSPRYKIIEKKQPVAFWCNPISGHNTLYWYLQNLGQGPELLIRYENEEAVDDSQLPKDRFSAERLKGVDSTLKIQPAELGDSAVYLCASSRDYRTGELFFGEGSRLTVL.

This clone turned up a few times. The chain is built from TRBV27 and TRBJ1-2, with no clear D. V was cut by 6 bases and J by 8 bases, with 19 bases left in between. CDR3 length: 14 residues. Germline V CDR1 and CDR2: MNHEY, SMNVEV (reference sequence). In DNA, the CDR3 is TGTGCCAGCAGATTTATAGCAGAGGGTTACGGCTACACCTTC. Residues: CASRFIAEGYGYTF.

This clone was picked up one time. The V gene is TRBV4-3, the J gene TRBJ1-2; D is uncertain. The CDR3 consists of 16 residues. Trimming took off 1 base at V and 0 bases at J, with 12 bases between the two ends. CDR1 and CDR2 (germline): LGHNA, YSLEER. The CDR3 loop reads CASSQGYLLANYGYTF. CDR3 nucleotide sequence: TGCGCCAGCAGCCAAGGTTACCTATTAGCTAACTATGGCTACACCTTC.

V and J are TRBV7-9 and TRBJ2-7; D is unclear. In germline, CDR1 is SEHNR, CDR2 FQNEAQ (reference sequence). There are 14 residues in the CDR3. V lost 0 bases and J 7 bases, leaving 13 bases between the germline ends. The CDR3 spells CASSLAGGLPEQYF. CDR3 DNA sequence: TGTGCCAGCAGCTTAGCAGGCGGTCTGCCGGAGCAGTACTTC.

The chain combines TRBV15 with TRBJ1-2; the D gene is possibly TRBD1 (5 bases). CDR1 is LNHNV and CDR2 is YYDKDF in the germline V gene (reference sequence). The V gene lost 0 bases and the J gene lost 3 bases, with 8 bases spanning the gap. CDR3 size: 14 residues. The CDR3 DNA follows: TGTGCCACCAGCAGAGAGGGGCACGACTATGGCTACACCTTC. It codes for CATSREGHDYGYTF.

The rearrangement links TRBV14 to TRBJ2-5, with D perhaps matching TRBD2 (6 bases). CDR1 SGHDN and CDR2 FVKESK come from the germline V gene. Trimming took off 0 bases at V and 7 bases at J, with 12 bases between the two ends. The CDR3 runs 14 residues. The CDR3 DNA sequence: TGTGCCAGCAGCCAAGAAGCGGGCTGGAGGACCCAGTACTTC. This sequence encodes CASSQEAGWRTQYF.

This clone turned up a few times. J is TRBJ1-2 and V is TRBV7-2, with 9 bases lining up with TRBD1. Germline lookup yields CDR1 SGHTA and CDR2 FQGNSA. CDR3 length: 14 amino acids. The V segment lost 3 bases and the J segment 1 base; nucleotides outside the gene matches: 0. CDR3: CASSLGQGNYGYTF. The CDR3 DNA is TGTGCCAGCAGCTTGGGACAGGGTAACTATGGCTACACCTTC.

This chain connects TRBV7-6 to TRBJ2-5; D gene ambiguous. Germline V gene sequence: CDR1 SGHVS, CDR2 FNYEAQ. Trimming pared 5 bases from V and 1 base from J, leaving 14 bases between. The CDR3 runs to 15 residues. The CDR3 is CASSRLINSQETQYF. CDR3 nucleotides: TGTGCCAGCAGCCGACTCATTAACTCCCAAGAGACCCAGTACTTC.

Here the CDR3 DNA reads TGTGCTACCCAGGGGGATAGGGGTGGGGCCAACGTCCTGACTTTC. Its protein is CATQGDRGGANVLTF. The genes are TRBV12-5 and TRBJ2-6, with TRBD1 identical over 7 bases. Germline V gene lookup returns CDR1 LGHNT and CDR2 FRNRAP. The CDR3 spans 15 residues. V dropped 10 bases and J dropped 3; count of bases not matched to a gene: 9.

The CDR3 coding sequence is TGCAGCGTTGGGACAGGGAGGAAGGGATCACCCCTCCACTTT. It specifies CSVGTGRKGSPLHF. The rearrangement uses TRBV29-1 and TRBJ1-6, with 8 bases aligning to TRBD1. The V and J ends lost 4 bases and 10 bases, in that order; junction bases with no gene match: 9. This CDR3 contains 14 residues. Germline loops: CDR1 SQVTM, CDR2 ANQGSEA.

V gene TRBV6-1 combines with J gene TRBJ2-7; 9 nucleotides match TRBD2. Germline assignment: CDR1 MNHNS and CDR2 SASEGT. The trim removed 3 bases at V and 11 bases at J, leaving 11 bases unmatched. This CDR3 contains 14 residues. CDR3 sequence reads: CASSERGGLSVKYF. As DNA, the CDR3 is TGTGCCAGCAGTGAGCGGGGGGGCCTCTCCGTAAAGTACTTC.

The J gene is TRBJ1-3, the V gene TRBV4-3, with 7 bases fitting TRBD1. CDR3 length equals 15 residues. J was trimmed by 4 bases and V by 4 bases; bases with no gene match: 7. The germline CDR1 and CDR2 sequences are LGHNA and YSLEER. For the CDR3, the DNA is TGCGCCAGCAGCCGTGGTCGGGACAGAGGAAACACCATATATTTT. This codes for CASSRGRDRGNTIYF.

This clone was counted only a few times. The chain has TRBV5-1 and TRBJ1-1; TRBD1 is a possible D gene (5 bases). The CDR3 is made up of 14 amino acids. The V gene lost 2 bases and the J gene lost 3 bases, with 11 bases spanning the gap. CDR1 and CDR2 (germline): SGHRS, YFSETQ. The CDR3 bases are TGCGCCAGCAGCTTACAGGATCTTGACACTGAAGCTTTCTTT. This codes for CASSLQDLDTEAFF.

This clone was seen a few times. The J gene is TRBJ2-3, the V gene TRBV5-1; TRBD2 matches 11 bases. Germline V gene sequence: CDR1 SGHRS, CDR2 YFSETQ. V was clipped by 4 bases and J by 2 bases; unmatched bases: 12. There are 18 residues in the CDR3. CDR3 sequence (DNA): TGCGCCAGCAGCCTTAACCTCTTAGCGGGGGGGACCACAGATACGCAGTATTTT. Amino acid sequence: CASSLNLLAGGTTDTQYF.

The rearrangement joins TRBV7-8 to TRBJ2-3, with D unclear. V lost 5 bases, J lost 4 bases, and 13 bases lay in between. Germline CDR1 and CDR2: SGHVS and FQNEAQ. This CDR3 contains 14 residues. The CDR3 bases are TGTGCCAGCAGCCTCCCAGGTCGCGCAGATACGCAGTATTTT. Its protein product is CASSLPGRADTQYF. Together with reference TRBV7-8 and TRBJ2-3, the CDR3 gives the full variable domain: GAGVSQSPRYKVAKRGQDVALRCDPISGHVSLFWYQQALGQGPEFLTYFQNEAQLDKSGLPSDRFFAERPEGSVSTLKIQRTQQEDSAVYLCASSLPGRADTQYFGPGTRLTVL.

CDR3 in DNA: TGTGCCAGCAGCCCGCTTTTAGCTAGCGGGGGTATTGAGCAGTTCTTC. Translated: CASSPLLASGGIEQFF. This rearrangement joins TRBV9 to TRBJ2-1; 10 bases align to TRBD2. The CDR3 has 16 amino acids. After removal of 4 bases from V and 9 bases from J, the junction contained 13 bases not matched to a gene. Germline V gene lookup returns CDR1 SGDLS and CDR2 YYNGEE.

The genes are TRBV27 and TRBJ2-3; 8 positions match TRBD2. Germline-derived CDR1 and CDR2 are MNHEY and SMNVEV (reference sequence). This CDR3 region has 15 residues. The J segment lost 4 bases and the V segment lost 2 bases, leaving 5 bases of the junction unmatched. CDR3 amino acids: CASSLSGGLPDTQYF. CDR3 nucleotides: TGTGCCAGCAGTTTAAGCGGGGGCCTCCCAGATACGCAGTATTTT.

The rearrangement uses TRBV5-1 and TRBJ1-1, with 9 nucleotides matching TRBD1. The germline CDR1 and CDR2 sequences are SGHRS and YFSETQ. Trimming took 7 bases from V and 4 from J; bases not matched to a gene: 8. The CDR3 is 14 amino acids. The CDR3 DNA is TGCGCCAGCGTACAGGGGGCGAGATCCACTGAAGCTTTCTTT. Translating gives CASVQGARSTEAFF.

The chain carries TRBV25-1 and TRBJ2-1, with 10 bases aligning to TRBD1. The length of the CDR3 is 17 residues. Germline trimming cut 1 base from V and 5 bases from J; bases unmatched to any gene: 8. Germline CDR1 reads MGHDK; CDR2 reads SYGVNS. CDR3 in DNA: TGTGCCAGCAGTGAATTTCGGGGGACAGGGGAGGACAATGAGCAGTTCTTC. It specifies CASSEFRGTGEDNEQFF.

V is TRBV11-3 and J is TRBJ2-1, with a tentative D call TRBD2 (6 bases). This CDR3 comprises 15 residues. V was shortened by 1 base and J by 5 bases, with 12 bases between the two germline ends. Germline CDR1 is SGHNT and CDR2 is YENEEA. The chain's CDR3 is CASSLGVGGHNEQFF. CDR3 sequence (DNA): TGTGCCAGCAGCTTAGGGGTCGGGGGACACAATGAGCAGTTCTTC. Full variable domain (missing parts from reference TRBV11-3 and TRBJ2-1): EAGVVQSPRYKIIEKKQPVAFWCNPISGHNTLYWYLQNLGQGPELLIRYENEEAVDDSQLPKDRFSAERLKGVDSTLKIQPAELGDSAVYLCASSLGVGGHNEQFFGPGTRLTVL.

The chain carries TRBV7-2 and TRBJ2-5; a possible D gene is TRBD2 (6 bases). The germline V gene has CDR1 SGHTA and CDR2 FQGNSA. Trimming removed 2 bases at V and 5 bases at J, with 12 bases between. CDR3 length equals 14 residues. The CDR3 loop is CASSLYGGMETQYF. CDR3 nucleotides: TGTGCCAGCAGCTTATACGGGGGAATGGAGACCCAGTACTTC.

CDR3 nucleotides: TGCAGCGTTGAGCGCGGGGGTTCCTACGAGCAGTACTTC. Its protein product is CSVERGGSYEQYF. The chain carries TRBV29-1 and TRBJ2-7, with 7 nucleotides matching TRBD2. The CDR3 contains 13 residues. V was clipped by 3 bases and J by 1 base; unmatched bases: 3. Looked up from germline, CDR1 is SQVTM and CDR2 is ANQGSEA.

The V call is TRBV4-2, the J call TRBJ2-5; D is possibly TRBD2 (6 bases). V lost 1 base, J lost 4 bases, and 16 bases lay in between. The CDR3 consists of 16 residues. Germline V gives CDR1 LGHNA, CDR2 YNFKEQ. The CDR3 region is CASSQATGSGGETQYF. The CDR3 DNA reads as TGTGCCAGCAGCCAAGCGACCGGGAGTGGAGGAGAGACCCAGTACTTC.

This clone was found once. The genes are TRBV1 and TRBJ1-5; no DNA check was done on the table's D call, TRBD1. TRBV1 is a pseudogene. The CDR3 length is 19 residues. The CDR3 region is CTSSQDLTGESIYYQPQHF. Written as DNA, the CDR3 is TGCACCAGCAGCCAAGATTTAACAGGGGAATCCATTTACTATCAGCCCCAGCATTTT.

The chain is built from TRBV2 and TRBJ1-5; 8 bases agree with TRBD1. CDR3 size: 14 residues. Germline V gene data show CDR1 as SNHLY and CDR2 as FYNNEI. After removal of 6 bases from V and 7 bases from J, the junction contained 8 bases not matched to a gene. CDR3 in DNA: TGTGCCAGCAGCCTGACAGGGGTAGGACAGCCCCAGCATTTT. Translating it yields CASSLTGVGQPQHF.

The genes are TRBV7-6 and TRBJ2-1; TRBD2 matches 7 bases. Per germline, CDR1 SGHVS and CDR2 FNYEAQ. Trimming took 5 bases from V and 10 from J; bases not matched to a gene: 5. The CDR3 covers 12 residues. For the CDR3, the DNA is TGTGCCAGCAGCGTCGGGACTAACGAGCAGTTCTTC. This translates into CASSVGTNEQFF. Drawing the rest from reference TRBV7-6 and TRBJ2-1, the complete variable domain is GAGVSQSPRYKVTKRGQDVALRCDPISGHVSLYWYRQALGQGPEFLTYFNYEAQQDKSGLPNDRFSAERPEGSISTLTIQRTEQRDSAMYRCASSVGTNEQFFGPGTRLTVL.

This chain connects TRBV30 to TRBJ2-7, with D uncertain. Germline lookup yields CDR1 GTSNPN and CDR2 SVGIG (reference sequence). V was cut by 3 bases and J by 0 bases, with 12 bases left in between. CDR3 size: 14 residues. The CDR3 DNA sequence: TGTGCCTGGAGGAGGTCCCCGAGCTCCTACGAGCAGTACTTC. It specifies CAWRRSPSSYEQYF.

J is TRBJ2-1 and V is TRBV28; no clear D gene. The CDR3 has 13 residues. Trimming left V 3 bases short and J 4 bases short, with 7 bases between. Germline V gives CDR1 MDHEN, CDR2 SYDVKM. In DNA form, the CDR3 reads TGTGCCAGCAGTTTGGCAGAATACAATGAGCAGTTCTTC. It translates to CASSLAEYNEQFF.